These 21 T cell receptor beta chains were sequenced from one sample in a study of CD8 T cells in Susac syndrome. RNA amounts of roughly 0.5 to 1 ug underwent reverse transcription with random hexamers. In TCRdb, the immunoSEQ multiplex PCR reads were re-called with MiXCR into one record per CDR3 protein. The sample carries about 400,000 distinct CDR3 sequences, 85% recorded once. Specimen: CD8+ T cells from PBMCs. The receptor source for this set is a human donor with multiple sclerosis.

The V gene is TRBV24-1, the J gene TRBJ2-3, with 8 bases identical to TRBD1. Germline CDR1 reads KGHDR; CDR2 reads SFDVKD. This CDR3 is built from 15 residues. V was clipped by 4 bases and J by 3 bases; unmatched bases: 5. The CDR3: CATSDTDRETDTQYF. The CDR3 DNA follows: TGTGCCACCAGTGACACGGACAGGGAAACAGATACGCAGTATTTT.

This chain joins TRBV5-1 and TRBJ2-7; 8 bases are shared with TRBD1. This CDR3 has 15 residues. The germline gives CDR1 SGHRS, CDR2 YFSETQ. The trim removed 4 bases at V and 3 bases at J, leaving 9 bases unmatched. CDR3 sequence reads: CASSLDRAAVYEQYF. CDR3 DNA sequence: TGCGCCAGCAGCCTGGACAGGGCGGCCGTCTACGAGCAGTACTTC.

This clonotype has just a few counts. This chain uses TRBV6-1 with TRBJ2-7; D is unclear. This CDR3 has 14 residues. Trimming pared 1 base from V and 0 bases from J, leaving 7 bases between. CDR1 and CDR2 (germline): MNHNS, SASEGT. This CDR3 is CASSEGGDSYEQYF. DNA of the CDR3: TGTGCCAGCAGTGAAGGCGGCGACTCCTACGAGCAGTACTTC.

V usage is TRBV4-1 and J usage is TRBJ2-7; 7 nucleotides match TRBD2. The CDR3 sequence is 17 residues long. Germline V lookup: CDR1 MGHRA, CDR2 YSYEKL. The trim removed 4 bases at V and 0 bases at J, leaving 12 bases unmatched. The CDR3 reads CASSRRWGGGSSYEQYF. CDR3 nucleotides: TGCGCCAGCAGCCGACGCTGGGGCGGGGGTAGCTCCTACGAGCAGTACTTC.

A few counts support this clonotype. As DNA, the CDR3 is TGTGCCAGCAGTGAAGCGTCAGTAGAGAGCACTGAAGCTTTCTTT. It codes for CASSEASVESTEAFF. This chain connects TRBV2 to TRBJ1-1; D uncertain. Germline loops: CDR1 SNHLY, CDR2 FYNNEI. The CDR3 totals 15 residues. The V end lost 0 bases, the J end lost 4 bases, and 12 bases lay between the germline ends. The full variable domain, rest sourced from reference TRBV2 and TRBJ1-1, is EPEVTQTPSHQVTQMGQEVILRCVPISNHLYFYWYRQILGQKVEFLVSFYNNEISEKSEIFDDQFSVERPDGSNFTLKIRSTKLEDSAMYFCASSEASVESTEAFFGQGTRLTVV.

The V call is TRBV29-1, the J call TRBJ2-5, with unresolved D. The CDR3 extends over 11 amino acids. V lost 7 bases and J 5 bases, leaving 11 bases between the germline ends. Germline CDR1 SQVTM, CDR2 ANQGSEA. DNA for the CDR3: TGCAGCGGAGGCGACGGGGAGACCCAGTACTTC. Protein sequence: CSGGDGETQYF.

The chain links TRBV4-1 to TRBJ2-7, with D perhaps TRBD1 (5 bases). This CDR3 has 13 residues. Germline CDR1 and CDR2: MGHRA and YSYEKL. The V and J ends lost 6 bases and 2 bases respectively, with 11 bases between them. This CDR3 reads CASSTTDTYEQYF. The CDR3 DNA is TGCGCCAGCAGTACGACAGACACCTACGAGCAGTACTTC.

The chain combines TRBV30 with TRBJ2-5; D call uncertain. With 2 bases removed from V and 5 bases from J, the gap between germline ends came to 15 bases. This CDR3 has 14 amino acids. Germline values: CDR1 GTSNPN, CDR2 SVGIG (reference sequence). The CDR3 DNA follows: TGTGCCTGGAGTCCGACTTGGCATTCGGAGACCCAGTACTTC. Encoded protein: CAWSPTWHSETQYF.

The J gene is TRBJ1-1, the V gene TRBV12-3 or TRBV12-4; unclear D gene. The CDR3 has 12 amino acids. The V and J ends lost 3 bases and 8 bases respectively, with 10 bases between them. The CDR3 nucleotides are TGTGCCAGCAGTTTGGTCCCGAGGGAAGCTTTCTTT. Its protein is CASSLVPREAFF.

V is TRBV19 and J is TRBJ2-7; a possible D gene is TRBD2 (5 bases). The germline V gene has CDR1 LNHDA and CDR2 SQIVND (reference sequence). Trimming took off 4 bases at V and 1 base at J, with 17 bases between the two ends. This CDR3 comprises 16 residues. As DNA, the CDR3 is TGTGCCAGTAGTACGACCCTTGGACTCTCTTCCTACGAGCAGTACTTC. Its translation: CASSTTLGLSSYEQYF. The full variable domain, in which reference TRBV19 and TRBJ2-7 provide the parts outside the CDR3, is DGGITQSPKYLFRKEGQNVTLSCEQNLNHDAMYWYRQDPGQGLRLIYYSQIVNDFQKGDIAEGYSVSREKKESFPLTVTSAQKNPTAFYLCASSTTLGLSSYEQYFGPGTRLTVT.

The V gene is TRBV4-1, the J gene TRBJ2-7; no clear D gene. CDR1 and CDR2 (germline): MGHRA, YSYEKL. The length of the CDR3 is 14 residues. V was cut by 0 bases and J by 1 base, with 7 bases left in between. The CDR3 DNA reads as TGCGCCAGCAGCCAAGACGGCGGTTCCTACGAGCAGTACTTC. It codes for CASSQDGGSYEQYF.

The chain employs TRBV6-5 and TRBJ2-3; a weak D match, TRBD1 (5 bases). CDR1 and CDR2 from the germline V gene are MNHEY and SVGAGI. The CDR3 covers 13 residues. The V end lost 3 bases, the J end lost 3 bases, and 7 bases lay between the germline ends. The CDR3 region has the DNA TGTGCCAGCAGTTATGCAGGGACAGATACGCAGTATTTT. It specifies CASSYAGTDTQYF.

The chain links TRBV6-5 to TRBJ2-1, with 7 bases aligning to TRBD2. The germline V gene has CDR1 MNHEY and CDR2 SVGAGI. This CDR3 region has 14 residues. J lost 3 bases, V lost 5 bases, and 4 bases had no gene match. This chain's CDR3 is CASSLRGDYNEQFF. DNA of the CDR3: TGTGCCAGCAGTCTTCGGGGGGACTACAATGAGCAGTTCTTC.

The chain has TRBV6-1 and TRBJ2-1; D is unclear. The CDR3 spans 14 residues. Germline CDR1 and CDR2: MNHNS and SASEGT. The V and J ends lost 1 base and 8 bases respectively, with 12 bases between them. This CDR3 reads CASSEVGIGDEQFF. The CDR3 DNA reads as TGTGCCAGCAGTGAAGTTGGAATTGGGGATGAGCAGTTCTTC.

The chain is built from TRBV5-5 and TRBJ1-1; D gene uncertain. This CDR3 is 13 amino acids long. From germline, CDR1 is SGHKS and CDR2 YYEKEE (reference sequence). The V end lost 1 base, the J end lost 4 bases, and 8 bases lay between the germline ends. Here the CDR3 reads CASSLRSGTEAFF. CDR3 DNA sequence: TGTGCCAGCAGCTTGAGGAGTGGCACTGAAGCTTTCTTT. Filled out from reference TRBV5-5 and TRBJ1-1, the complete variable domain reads DAGVTQSPTHLIKTRGQQVTLRCSPISGHKSVSWYQQVLGQGPQFIFQYYEKEERGRGNFPDRFSARQFPNYSSELNVNALLLGDSALYLCASSLRSGTEAFFGQGTRLTVV.

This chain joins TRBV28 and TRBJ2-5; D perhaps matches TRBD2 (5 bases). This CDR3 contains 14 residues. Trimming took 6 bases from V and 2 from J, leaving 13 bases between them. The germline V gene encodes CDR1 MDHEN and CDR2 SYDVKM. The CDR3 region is CASRPGIPQETQYF. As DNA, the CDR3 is TGTGCCAGCAGGCCCGGGATTCCGCAAGAGACCCAGTACTTC.

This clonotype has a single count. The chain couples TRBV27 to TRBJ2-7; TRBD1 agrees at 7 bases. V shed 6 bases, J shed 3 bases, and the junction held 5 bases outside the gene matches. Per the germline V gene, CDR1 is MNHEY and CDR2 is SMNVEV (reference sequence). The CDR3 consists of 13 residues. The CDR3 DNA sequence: TGTGCCAGCAGCTGGGACAGCCACTACGAGCAGTACTTC. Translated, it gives CASSWDSHYEQYF.

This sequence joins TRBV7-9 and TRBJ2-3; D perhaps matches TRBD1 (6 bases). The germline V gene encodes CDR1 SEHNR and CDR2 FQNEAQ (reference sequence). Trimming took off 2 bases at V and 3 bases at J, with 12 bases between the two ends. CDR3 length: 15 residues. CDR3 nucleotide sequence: TGTGCCAGCAGCTTAATTCAGGGGTGGACAGATACGCAGTATTTT. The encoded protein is CASSLIQGWTDTQYF.

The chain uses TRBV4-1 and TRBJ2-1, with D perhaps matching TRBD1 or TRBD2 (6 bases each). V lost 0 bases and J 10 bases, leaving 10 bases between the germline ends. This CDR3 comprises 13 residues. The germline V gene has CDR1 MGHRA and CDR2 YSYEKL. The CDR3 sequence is CASSQEGGGEQFF. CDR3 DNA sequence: TGCGCCAGCAGCCAAGAAGGAGGGGGAGAGCAGTTCTTC.

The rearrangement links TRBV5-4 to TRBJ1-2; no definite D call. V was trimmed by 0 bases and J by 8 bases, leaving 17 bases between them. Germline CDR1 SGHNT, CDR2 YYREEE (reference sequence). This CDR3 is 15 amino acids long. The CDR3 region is CASSLGTGSSYGYTF. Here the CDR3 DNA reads TGTGCCAGCAGCTTGGGTACGGGCAGTTCCTACGGCTACACCTTC.

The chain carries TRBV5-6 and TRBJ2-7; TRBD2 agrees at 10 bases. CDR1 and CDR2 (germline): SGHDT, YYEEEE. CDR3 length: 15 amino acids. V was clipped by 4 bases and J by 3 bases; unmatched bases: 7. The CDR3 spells CASSNLAGENYEQYF. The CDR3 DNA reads TGTGCCAGCAGCAACCTAGCGGGGGAAAACTACGAGCAGTACTTC.